One sample yielded the 28 T cell receptor beta chains listed below, sequenced in a study of T cell repertoires in cytomegalovirus infection. MiXCR, applied by TCRdb to the reads, yields one record per CDR3 protein. The sample records 750,000 to 900,000 distinct CDR3 sequences, about 28% being singletons. No antigens are known for them. Sequences were derived from cultured CD8+ T cells from PBMCs, sampled from culture after CMV antigen stimulation. The receptors originated from a human donor in good health (CMV status not recorded). Some clones in this sample may be carry-over from other donors' samples.

At least ten counts were recorded for this clonotype. The rearrangement joins TRBV7-9 to TRBJ1-1; 12 nucleotides line up with TRBD1. The length of the CDR3 is 16 residues. Trimming removed 6 bases from V and 5 bases from J; junction bases left unmatched: 10. Per germline, CDR1 SEHNR and CDR2 FQNEAQ (reference sequence). The CDR3 here is CASSWNRDRGLTEAFF. CDR3 bases: TGTGCCAGCAGTTGGAACCGGGACAGGGGGCTTACTGAAGCTTTCTTT.

At least ten counts were recorded for this clonotype. This sequence joins TRBV7-8 and TRBJ2-2, with TRBD2 as a possible D gene (5 bases). The CDR3 covers 12 residues. CDR1 is SGHVS and CDR2 is FQNEAQ in the germline V gene. The V and J ends lost 1 base and 8 bases respectively, with 5 bases between them. The CDR3 bases are TGTGCCAGCAGCTTAGGGGAGGGGGAGCTGTTTTTT. Residues: CASSLGEGELFF. Full variable domain (missing parts from reference TRBV7-8 and TRBJ2-2): GAGVSQSPRYKVAKRGQDVALRCDPISGHVSLFWYQQALGQGPEFLTYFQNEAQLDKSGLPSDRFFAERPEGSVSTLKIQRTQQEDSAVYLCASSLGEGELFFGEGSRLTVL.

The chain links TRBV27 to TRBJ1-1; a weak D match, TRBD1 (6 bases). The CDR3 has 17 amino acids. Between the trimmed V and J ends, which lost 7 bases and 0 bases, there was a span of 21 bases. Germline V CDR1 and CDR2: MNHEY, SMNVEV (reference sequence). The DNA of the CDR3 is TGTGCCAGCACCCGACTTCCCCCGGACAGCCTGAACACTGAAGCTTTCTTT. It encodes CASTRLPPDSLNTEAFF.

This clonotype was seen a few times. The chain links TRBV29-1 to TRBJ2-3; 7 nucleotides agree with TRBD2. The V segment lost 5 bases and the J segment 5 bases; nucleotides outside the gene matches: 1. The germline CDR1 and CDR2 sequences are SQVTM and ANQGSEA. The CDR3 covers 11 residues. The CDR3 region is CSVPGGDTQYF. DNA of the CDR3: TGCAGCGTTCCGGGGGGAGATACGCAGTATTTT.

The rearrangement links TRBV7-6 to TRBJ2-1, with 8 bases lining up with TRBD2. Trimming at V came to 5 bases and at J to 5 bases, leaving 8 bases not matched to a gene. This CDR3 spans 15 amino acids. CDR1 SGHVS and CDR2 FNYEAQ come from the germline V gene. CDR3 sequence: CASSEGRGDHNEQFF. In DNA, the CDR3 is TGTGCCAGCAGCGAGGGGCGGGGGGACCACAATGAGCAGTTCTTC.

The chain recombines TRBV12-5 with TRBJ2-5, with D perhaps TRBD2 (7 bases). Per germline, CDR1 LGHNT and CDR2 FRNRAP. CDR3 size: 13 residues. V was pared by 10 bases and J by 5 bases, with 17 bases between. The chain's CDR3 is CAIPSGGAETQYF. The CDR3 DNA sequence: TGTGCTATCCCTTCGGGGGGCGCGGAGACCCAGTACTTC.

Turning to this clonotype: The junction differs from germline at one of its ends, possibly a read error. CDR3 DNA sequence: TGTGCCACCAGCTGGGACCTAGGGACCGGGGGGCTGTTTTTT. Its protein is CATSWDLGTGGLFF. The rearrangement links TRBV15 to TRBJ2-2; TRBD2 is a possible D gene (6 bases). The CDR3 covers 14 residues. In germline, CDR1 is LNHNV, CDR2 YYDKDF (reference sequence).

This clonotype was counted between two and nine times. CDR3 in amino acids: CASSLGSFSDNEQFF. In DNA form, the CDR3 reads TGTGCCAGCAGCTTAGGGTCGTTCAGCGACAATGAGCAGTTCTTC. V usage is TRBV7-9 and J usage is TRBJ2-1, with D hard to call. CDR1 SEHNR and CDR2 FQNEAQ come from the germline V gene (reference sequence). With 1 base removed from V and 5 bases from J, the gap between germline ends came to 12 bases. The CDR3 runs to 15 residues. Full variable domain (missing parts from reference TRBV7-9 and TRBJ2-1): DTGVSQNPRHKITKRGQNVTFRCDPISEHNRLYWYRQTLGQGPEFLTYFQNEAQLEKSRLLSDRFSAERPKGSFSTLEIQRTEQGDSAMYLCASSLGSFSDNEQFFGPGTRLTVL.

Many counts were recorded for this clonotype. A read error may account for a junction end that differs from germline. The chain employs TRBV7-7 and TRBJ2-2; TRBD1 or TRBD2 may be the D gene (5 bases each). Germline lookup yields CDR1 SSHAT and CDR2 FNYEAQ (reference sequence). CDR3 length equals 13 residues. CDR3 amino acids: CASSLGVGEELFF. The CDR3 DNA reads as TGTGCTAGCAGCCTAGGCGTGGGGGAGGAGCTGTTTTTT.

The chain carries TRBV11-2 and TRBJ2-5, with D perhaps matching TRBD1 (5 bases). Trimming pared 4 bases from V and 3 bases from J, leaving 15 bases between. CDR3 length: 15 residues. Germline CDR1 SGHAT, CDR2 FQNNGV. This CDR3 is CASSSQGGREETQYF. Written as DNA, the CDR3 is TGTGCCAGCAGCTCCCAGGGTGGTAGGGAAGAGACCCAGTACTTC.

The rearrangement joins TRBV28 to TRBJ1-1; D is undetermined. Trimming shortened V by 6 bases and J by 3 bases, and 14 bases separated the two germline ends. This CDR3 is 14 amino acids long. The germline V gene encodes CDR1 MDHEN and CDR2 SYDVKM. As DNA, the CDR3 is TGTGCCAGCAGCCTCGTAAGCACAGACACTGAAGCTTTCTTT. Amino acid sequence: CASSLVSTDTEAFF.

V is TRBV5-6 and J is TRBJ2-7; TRBD1 matches at 8 bases. V lost 4 bases to trimming and J lost 6 bases; unmatched junction nucleotides: 12. In germline, CDR1 is SGHDT, CDR2 YYEEEE. The CDR3 has 15 residues. CDR3 in amino acids: CASSPPWDRPFEQYV. In DNA form, the CDR3 reads TGTGCCAGCAGCCCTCCTTGGGACAGGCCATTCGAGCAGTACGTC.

The V gene is TRBV7-6, the J gene TRBJ1-1; maybe TRBD1 (5 bases). The ends were cut back, 3 bases at V and 6 bases at J, with 11 bases in the middle. The germline gives CDR1 SGHVS, CDR2 FNYEAQ. This CDR3 has 13 residues. CDR3 sequence: CASSLGPHAEAFF. In DNA, the CDR3 is TGTGCCAGCAGCTTGGGACCTCACGCTGAAGCTTTCTTT. Looking up the rest from reference TRBV7-6 and TRBJ1-1 gives the full variable domain: GAGVSQSPRYKVTKRGQDVALRCDPISGHVSLYWYRQALGQGPEFLTYFNYEAQQDKSGLPNDRFSAERPEGSISTLTIQRTEQRDSAMYRCASSLGPHAEAFFGQGTRLTVV.

In this sample, this clonotype turned up many times. The chain carries TRBV7-8 and TRBJ2-7; 11 bases agree with TRBD1. The CDR3 runs to 15 residues. Germline CDR1 and CDR2: SGHVS and FQNEAQ. Trimming took 5 bases from V and 4 from J; bases not matched to a gene: 7. The CDR3 nucleotides read TGTGCCAGCAGCATAAGGACAGGGGGCACGTACGAGCAGTACTTC. It yields the protein CASSIRTGGTYEQYF.

This clonotype was found many times. V gene TRBV28 combines with J gene TRBJ2-7; perhaps D is TRBD1 or TRBD2 (8 bases each). The CDR3 spans 15 residues. The germline CDR1 and CDR2 sequences are MDHEN and SYDVKM. Here the CDR3 reads CASSLAGRTGSLMGV. The CDR3 DNA is TGTGCCAGCAGCCTAGCGGGCCGGACAGGGTCCTTAATGGGCGTC.

This clonotype has just a few counts. This sequence joins TRBV6-1 and TRBJ2-1; the D call may be TRBD1 or TRBD2 (5 bases each). The V end was cut by 7 bases, the J end by 4 bases, with 17 bases between. CDR1 is MNHNS, CDR2 SASEGT, per germline. The CDR3 is 15 residues long. The CDR3 spells CASTPGRSTYNEQFF. The CDR3 coding sequence is TGTGCCAGCACCCCGGGACGTTCGACTTACAATGAGCAGTTCTTC.

Many counts were recorded for this clonotype. The J gene is TRBJ2-3, the V gene TRBV7-8; 9 nucleotides line up with TRBD1. Trimming removed 6 bases from V and 3 bases from J; junction bases left unmatched: 1. The CDR3 length is 13 residues. Germline loops: CDR1 SGHVS, CDR2 FQNEAQ. DNA for the CDR3: TGTGCCAGCAGGGACAGGGGTACAGATACGCAGTATTTT. Protein: CASRDRGTDTQYF.

The V call is TRBV15, the J call TRBJ2-5, with D unresolved. The ends were cut back, 1 base at V and 2 bases at J, with 11 bases in the middle. The CDR3 is made up of 15 amino acids. Germline V gives CDR1 LNHNV, CDR2 YYDKDF (reference sequence). CDR3 protein: CATSRVYGSQETQYF. DNA of the CDR3: TGTGCCACCAGCAGAGTTTATGGATCGCAAGAGACCCAGTACTTC.

The chain combines TRBV28 with TRBJ1-1, with unresolved D. CDR1 and CDR2 from the germline V gene are MDHEN and SYDVKM. Between the trimmed V and J ends, which lost 5 bases and 1 base, there was a span of 11 bases. There are 14 residues in the CDR3. CDR3 sequence reads: CASSPVNSNTEAFF. CDR3 bases: TGTGCCAGCAGTCCCGTGAATTCGAACACTGAAGCTTTCTTT.

This clonotype was picked up a small number of times. The chain carries TRBV20-1 and TRBJ2-1, with 10 positions matching TRBD2. This CDR3 region has 16 residues. V was clipped by 0 bases and J by 4 bases; unmatched bases: 6. Germline V CDR1 and CDR2: DFQATT, SNEGSKA (reference sequence). The CDR3 nucleotides read TGCAGTGCTAGAGATTATCCGACTAGCGGGTACAATGAGCAGTTCTTC. It is translated as CSARDYPTSGYNEQFF.

The V call is TRBV19, the J call TRBJ1-3, with D maybe TRBD1 (5 bases). The germline V and J ends were trimmed by 10 bases and 4 bases, with 17 bases remaining between them. Germline CDR1 and CDR2: LNHDA and SQIVND (reference sequence). The CDR3 sequence is 14 residues long. CDR3 residues: CATDIGTAGNTIYF. The CDR3 DNA is TGTGCCACTGATATAGGGACGGCCGGAAACACCATATATTTT. The full variable domain, completed using reference TRBV19 and TRBJ1-3, is DGGITQSPKYLFRKEGQNVTLSCEQNLNHDAMYWYRQDPGQGLRLIYYSQIVNDFQKGDIAEGYSVSREKKESFPLTVTSAQKNPTAFYLCATDIGTAGNTIYFGEGSWLTVV.

The gene calls are TRBV7-8 and TRBJ2-3, with D perhaps matching TRBD1 (5 bases). The V end lost 7 bases, the J end lost 2 bases, and 16 bases lay between the germline ends. The germline V gene has CDR1 SGHVS and CDR2 FQNEAQ. CDR3 length: 15 residues. CDR3 nucleotide sequence: TGTGCCAGCACCCTAAGGGGCGACCACACAGATACGCAGTATTTT. Translation gives CASTLRGDHTDTQYF.

V is TRBV4-2 and J is TRBJ2-3; no clear D. Per germline, CDR1 LGHNA and CDR2 YNFKEQ. The CDR3 sequence is 16 residues long. V lost 1 base, J lost 0 bases, and 11 bases lay in between. DNA for the CDR3: TGTGCCAGCAGCCAAGCCCGGACGTTGAGCACAGATACGCAGTATTTT. Protein sequence: CASSQARTLSTDTQYF.

The chain carries TRBV6-2 or TRBV6-3 and TRBJ2-1; 12 bases fit TRBD2. The V and J ends lost 6 bases and 7 bases, in that order; junction bases with no gene match: 7. Germline V gene data show CDR1 as MNHEY and CDR2 as SVGEGT. The CDR3 spans 15 residues. CDR3 sequence reads: CASSSSGGAWNEQFF. The CDR3 DNA reads as TGTGCCAGCAGCTCTAGCGGGGGGGCATGGAATGAGCAGTTCTTC.

This clonotype has just a few counts. J is TRBJ2-1 and V is TRBV7-9; D not resolved. Germline CDR1 SEHNR, CDR2 FQNEAQ (reference sequence). The CDR3 is 15 amino acids. Trimming removed 4 bases from V and 0 bases from J, with 10 bases in between. CDR3 nucleotides: TGTGCCAGCAGCTCCCGGACCCTCTCCTACAATGAGCAGTTCTTC. Translation gives CASSSRTLSYNEQFF. Using reference TRBV7-9 and TRBJ2-1 for the parts outside the CDR3, the full variable domain is DTGVSQNPRHKITKRGQNVTFRCDPISEHNRLYWYRQTLGQGPEFLTYFQNEAQLEKSRLLSDRFSAERPKGSFSTLEIQRTEQGDSAMYLCASSSRTLSYNEQFFGPGTRLTVL.

This clonotype was counted between two and nine times. This chain connects TRBV5-4 to TRBJ1-2, with 8 bases aligning to TRBD1. The CDR3 is made up of 17 amino acids. Germline trimming cut 4 bases from V and 4 bases from J; bases unmatched to any gene: 15. Germline CDR1 is SGHNT and CDR2 is YYREEE (reference sequence). This CDR3 reads CASSIIPGQDITYGYTF. The DNA of the CDR3 is TGTGCCAGCAGCATAATTCCGGGACAGGATATAACCTATGGCTACACCTTC.

The chain joins TRBV13 to TRBJ2-1, with D perhaps matching TRBD1 (5 bases). Deletions cut 5 bases from V and 0 bases from J, with 14 bases between. Germline CDR1 reads PRHDT; CDR2 reads FYEKMQ (reference sequence). This CDR3 has 16 amino acids. CDR3 bases: TGTGCCAGCAGCACCCATGGGGCGTACTCCTACAATGAGCAGTTCTTC. It translates to CASSTHGAYSYNEQFF.

The J gene is TRBJ2-2, the V gene TRBV6-5; possible D gene TRBD2, 5 bases. The V gene's germline CDR1 is MNHEY and CDR2 SVGAGI. The CDR3 consists of 16 residues. V gave up 7 bases and J gave up 2 bases, with 17 bases separating them. The CDR3 here is CASNQLERINTGELFF. Here the CDR3 DNA reads TGTGCCAGCAATCAACTAGAAAGGATTAACACCGGGGAGCTGTTTTTT.